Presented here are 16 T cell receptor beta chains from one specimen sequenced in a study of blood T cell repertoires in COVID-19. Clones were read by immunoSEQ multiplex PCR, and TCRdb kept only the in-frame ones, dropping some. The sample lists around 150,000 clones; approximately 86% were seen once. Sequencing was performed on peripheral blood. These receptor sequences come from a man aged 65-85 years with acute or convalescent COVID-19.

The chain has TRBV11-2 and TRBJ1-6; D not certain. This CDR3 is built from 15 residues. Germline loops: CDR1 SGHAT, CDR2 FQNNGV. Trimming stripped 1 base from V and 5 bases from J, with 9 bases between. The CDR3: CASSLALEDNSPLHF. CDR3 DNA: TGTGCCAGCAGCTTAGCCTTAGAGGATAATTCACCCCTCCACTTT.

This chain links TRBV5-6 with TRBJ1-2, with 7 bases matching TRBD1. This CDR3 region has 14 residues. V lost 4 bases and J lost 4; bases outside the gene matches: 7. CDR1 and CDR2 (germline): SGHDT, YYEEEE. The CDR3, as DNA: TGTGCCAGCAGCCAATCGACAGGGCTCTATGGCTACACCTTC. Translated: CASSQSTGLYGYTF.

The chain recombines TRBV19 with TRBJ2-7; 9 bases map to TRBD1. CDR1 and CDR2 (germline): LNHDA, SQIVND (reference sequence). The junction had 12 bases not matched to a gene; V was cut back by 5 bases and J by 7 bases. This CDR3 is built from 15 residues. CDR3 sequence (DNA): TGTGCCAGTAGTCTCTACGGGACAGGGTTGAAGGAGCAGTACTTC. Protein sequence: CASSLYGTGLKEQYF.

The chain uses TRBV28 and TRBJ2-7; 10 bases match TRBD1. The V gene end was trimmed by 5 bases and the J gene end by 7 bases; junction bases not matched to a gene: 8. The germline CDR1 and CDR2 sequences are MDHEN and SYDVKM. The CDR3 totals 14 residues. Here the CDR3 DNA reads TGTGCCAGCAGTGCGTTTGACAGGGGGCAAGAGCAGTACTTC. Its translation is CASSAFDRGQEQYF.

CDR3 amino acids: CASSYSILAGGFPDYEQYF. DNA of the CDR3: TGTGCCAGCAGTTACTCCATTCTAGCGGGAGGGTTCCCGGACTACGAGCAGTACTTC. The genes are TRBV6-2 or TRBV6-3 and TRBJ2-7; 12 bases align to TRBD2. CDR1 is MNHEY, CDR2 SVGEGT, per germline. CDR3 size: 19 residues. V dropped 0 bases and J dropped 3; count of bases not matched to a gene: 12.

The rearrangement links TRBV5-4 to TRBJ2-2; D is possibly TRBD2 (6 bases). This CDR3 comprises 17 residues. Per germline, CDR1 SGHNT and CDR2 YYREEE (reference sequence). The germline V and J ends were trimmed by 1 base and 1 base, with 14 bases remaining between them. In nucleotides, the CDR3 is TGTGCCAGCAGCTTGCTCCCCGGGACTCAGAACACCGGGGAGCTGTTTTTT. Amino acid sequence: CASSLLPGTQNTGELFF.

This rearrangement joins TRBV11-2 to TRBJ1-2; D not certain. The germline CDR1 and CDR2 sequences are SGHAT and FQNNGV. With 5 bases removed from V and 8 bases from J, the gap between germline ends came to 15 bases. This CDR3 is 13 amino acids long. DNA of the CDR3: TGTGCCAGCAGCCTTACTAGGGTGGAAGGCTACACCTTC. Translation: CASSLTRVEGYTF.

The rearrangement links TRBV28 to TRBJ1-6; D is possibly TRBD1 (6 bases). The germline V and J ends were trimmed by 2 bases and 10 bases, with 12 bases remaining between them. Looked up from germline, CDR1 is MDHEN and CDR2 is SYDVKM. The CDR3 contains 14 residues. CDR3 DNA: TGTGCCAGCAGTTTACCGGGGACAATCTCACCCCTCCACTTT. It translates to CASSLPGTISPLHF.

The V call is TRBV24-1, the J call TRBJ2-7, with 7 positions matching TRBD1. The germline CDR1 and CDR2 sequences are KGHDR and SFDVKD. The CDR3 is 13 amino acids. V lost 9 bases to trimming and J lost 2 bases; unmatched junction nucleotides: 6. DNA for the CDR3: TGTGCCACCGCCGAAACAGGGGCCTACGAGCAGTACTTC. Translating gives CATAETGAYEQYF.

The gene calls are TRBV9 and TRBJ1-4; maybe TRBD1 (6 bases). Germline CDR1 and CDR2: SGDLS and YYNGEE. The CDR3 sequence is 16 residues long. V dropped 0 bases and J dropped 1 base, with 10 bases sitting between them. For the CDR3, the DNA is TGTGCCAGCAGCGTAGCAGGCAGGGGAACTAATGAAAAACTGTTTTTT. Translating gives CASSVAGRGTNEKLFF.

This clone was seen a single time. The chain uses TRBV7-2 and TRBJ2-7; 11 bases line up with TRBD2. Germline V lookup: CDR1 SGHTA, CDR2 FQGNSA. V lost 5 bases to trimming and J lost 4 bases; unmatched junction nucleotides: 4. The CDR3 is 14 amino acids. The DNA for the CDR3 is TGTGCCAGCAGCCGTACTAGCGGGAGTTACGAGCAGTACTTC. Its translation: CASSRTSGSYEQYF.

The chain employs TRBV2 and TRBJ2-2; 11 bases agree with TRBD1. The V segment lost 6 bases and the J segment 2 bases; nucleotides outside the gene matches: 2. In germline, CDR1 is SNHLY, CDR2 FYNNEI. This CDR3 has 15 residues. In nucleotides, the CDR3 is TGTGCCAGCAGGGGGACAGGGGGAAACACCGGGGAGCTGTTTTTT. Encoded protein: CASRGTGGNTGELFF. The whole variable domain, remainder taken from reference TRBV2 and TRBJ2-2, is EPEVTQTPSHQVTQMGQEVILRCVPISNHLYFYWYRQILGQKVEFLVSFYNNEISEKSEIFDDQFSVERPDGSNFTLKIRSTKLEDSAMYFCASRGTGGNTGELFFGEGSRLTVL.

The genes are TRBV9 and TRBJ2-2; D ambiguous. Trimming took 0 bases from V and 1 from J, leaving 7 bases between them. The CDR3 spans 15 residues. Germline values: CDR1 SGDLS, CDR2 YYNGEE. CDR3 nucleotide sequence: TGTGCCAGCAGCGTAGCTACGGTGAACACCGGGGAGCTGTTTTTT. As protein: CASSVATVNTGELFF.

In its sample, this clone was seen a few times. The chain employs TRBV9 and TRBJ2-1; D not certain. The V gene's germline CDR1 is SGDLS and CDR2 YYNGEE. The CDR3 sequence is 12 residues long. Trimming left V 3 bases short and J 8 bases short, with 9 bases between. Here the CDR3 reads CASSAPGYEQFF. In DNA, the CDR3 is TGTGCCAGCAGCGCCCCAGGCTATGAGCAGTTCTTC.

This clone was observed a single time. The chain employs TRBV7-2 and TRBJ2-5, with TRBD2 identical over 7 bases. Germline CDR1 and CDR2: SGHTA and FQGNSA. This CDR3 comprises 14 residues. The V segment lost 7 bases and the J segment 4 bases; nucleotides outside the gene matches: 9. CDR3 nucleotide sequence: TGTGCCAGCACCCCCAGGGCGGGAGTAGAGACCCAGTACTTC. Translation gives CASTPRAGVETQYF.

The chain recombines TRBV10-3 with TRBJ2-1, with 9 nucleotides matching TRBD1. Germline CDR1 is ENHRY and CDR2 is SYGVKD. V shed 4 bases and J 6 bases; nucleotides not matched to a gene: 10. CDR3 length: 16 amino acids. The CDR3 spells CAISAKGDRDGNEQFF. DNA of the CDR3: TGTGCCATCAGTGCCAAAGGGGACAGGGATGGCAATGAGCAGTTCTTC.